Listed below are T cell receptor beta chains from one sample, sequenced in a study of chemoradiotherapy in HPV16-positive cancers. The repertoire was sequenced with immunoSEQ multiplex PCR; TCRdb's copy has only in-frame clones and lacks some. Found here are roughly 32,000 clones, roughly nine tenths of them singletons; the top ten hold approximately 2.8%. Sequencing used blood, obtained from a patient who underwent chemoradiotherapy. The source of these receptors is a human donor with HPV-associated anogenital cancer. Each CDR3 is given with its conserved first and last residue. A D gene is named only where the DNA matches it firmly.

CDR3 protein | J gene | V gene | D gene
CASSQDVAGQRGPGANVLTF | TRBJ2-6 | TRBV4-3 | TRBD2
CASSVGNSYYEQYF | TRBJ2-7 | TRBV9 | .
CSARDLYEQYF | TRBJ2-7 | TRBV20-1 | .
CASSAISPNTGELFF | TRBJ2-2 | TRBV9 | .
CASSLAFGNTEAFF | TRBJ1-1 | TRBV5-4 | .
CASSPLVDSLEAFF | TRBJ1-1 | TRBV27 | .
CASSQDKGLKAFF | TRBJ1-1 | TRBV4-1 | .
CASGPGTTSSYNEQFF | TRBJ2-1 | TRBV12-5 | TRBD2
CASNLGSGSYNSPLHF | TRBJ1-6 | TRBV5-1 | .
CVSSLAAPSEQYF | TRBJ2-7 | TRBV7-2 | .
CASSVSGARETQYF | TRBJ2-5 | TRBV19 | .
CASSQALGGTEAFF | TRBJ1-1 | TRBV4-3 | .
CASSLSQGGETQYF | TRBJ2-5 | TRBV5-6 | .
CASSLPGRSNTGELFF | TRBJ2-2 | TRBV5-6 | .
CASEAGALGNQPQHF | TRBJ1-5 | TRBV6-1 | .
CASSKVGRGRDQLQETQYF | TRBJ2-5 | TRBV21-1 | .
CASSSGQGSSPLHF | TRBJ1-6 | TRBV5-6 | TRBD1
CASSTLGRGRTDTQYF | TRBJ2-3 | TRBV19 | TRBD1
CASSLDQGRTQPQHF | TRBJ1-5 | TRBV7-2 | .
CASSPSGRENIQYF | TRBJ2-4 | TRBV4-2 | .
CASSTGGSGNTIYF | TRBJ1-3 | TRBV6-6 | .
CSVVGYDRSKYYEQYF | TRBJ2-7 | TRBV29-1 | .
CASSLGPVGGSYEQYF | TRBJ2-7 | TRBV5-1 | .
CASSVSPGQGKTGELFF | TRBJ2-2 | TRBV9 | TRBD1
CASSEQGAGNTIYF | TRBJ1-3 | TRBV6-1 | .
CASSPRTGEGTEAFF | TRBJ1-1 | TRBV9 | TRBD1
CASRPQRGSGGAGNQPQHF | TRBJ1-5 | TRBV2 | TRBD1
CASSFPGPTGDTQYF | TRBJ2-3 | TRBV28 | .
CASSDRGRVYEQYF | TRBJ2-7 | TRBV2 | .
CASSSAGGLNQPQHF | TRBJ1-5 | TRBV18 | TRBD1
CASSTISYEQYF | TRBJ2-7 | TRBV2 | .
CASSVDVGTGPNYGYTF | TRBJ1-2 | TRBV9 | TRBD1
CASSYGTSGSRYEQYF | TRBJ2-7 | TRBV7-6 | TRBD2